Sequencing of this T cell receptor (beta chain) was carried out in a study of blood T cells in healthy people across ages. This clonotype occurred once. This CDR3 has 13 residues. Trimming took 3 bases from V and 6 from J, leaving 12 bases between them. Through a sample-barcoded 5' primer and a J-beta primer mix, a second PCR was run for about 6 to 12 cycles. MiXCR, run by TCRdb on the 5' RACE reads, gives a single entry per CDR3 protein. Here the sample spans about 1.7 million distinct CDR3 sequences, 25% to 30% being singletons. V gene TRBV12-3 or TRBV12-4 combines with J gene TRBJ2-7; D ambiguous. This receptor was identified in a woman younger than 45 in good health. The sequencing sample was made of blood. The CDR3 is CASSFGLKSEQYF. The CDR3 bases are TGTGCCAGCAGTTTCGGCCTAAAATCCGAGCAGTACTTC.